This record concerns one T cell receptor (beta chain) sequence. Its matching antigen is unknown. This entry belongs to a study of brain metastases from non-small cell lung cancer. General study points: T-cell clones appeared expanded in approximately 60% of brain metastases relative to matched primary tumors. Metastases had sparse T cells but largely shared repertoires with primaries.

The assay was immunoSEQ multiplex PCR, and TCRdb's table has in-frame clones only and misses some. This table holds fewer than 2,000 clones, more than 85% found once. The germline V gene encodes CDR1 LGHNT and CDR2 FRNRAP. This CDR3 region has 16 residues. V was shortened by 1 base and J by 0 bases, with 7 bases between the two germline ends. This TCR was recovered from a donor aged 40 or over with non-small cell lung cancer. The chain has TRBV12-5 and TRBJ2-6, with D uncertain. Sequencing was carried out using tissue from a brain metastasis. CDR3 sequence reads: CASGLAKSSGANVLTF. For the CDR3, the DNA is TGTGCTAGTGGTTTGGCAAAGAGCTCTGGGGCCAACGTCCTGACTTTC.